These 30 T cell receptor beta chains originate from one sample sequenced in a study of T cells in localized non-small cell lung cancer. Only in-frame clones appear in the TCRdb table, and some are missing; sequencing was by immunoSEQ multiplex PCR. The sample shows over a thousand clones, approximately 29% of them seen only once. Sequenced material: lung tumor tissue, taken before any cancer treatment. These receptors were collected from a male donor aged 60 or over with stage I squamous cell lung carcinoma.

This clone was detected only a few times. The CDR3 spells CASARQEQTGEQYF. CDR3 coding DNA: TGTGCCAGCGCTAGGCAGGAACAAACGGGGGAGCAGTACTTC. The rearrangement uses TRBV9 and TRBJ2-7, with TRBD2 as a possible D gene (5 bases). Germline CDR1 reads SGDLS; CDR2 reads YYNGEE. Between the trimmed V and J ends, which lost 7 bases and 7 bases, there was a span of 21 bases. The CDR3 covers 14 residues.

The chain links TRBV6-8 to TRBJ2-1; TRBD1 is a possible D gene (6 bases). This CDR3 contains 15 residues. The ends were cut back, 5 bases at V and 4 bases at J, with 15 bases in the middle. Germline lookup yields CDR1 MNHGY and CDR2 SAAAGT. The CDR3 sequence is CASSLLQGAYNEQFF. The CDR3 nucleotides read TGTGCCAGCAGTCTATTACAGGGAGCTTACAATGAGCAGTTCTTC.

CDR3: CASSDGGSGVYEQYF. The CDR3 DNA is TGCGCCAGCAGTGACGGCGGGAGCGGAGTGTACGAGCAGTACTTC. This chain links TRBV10-2 with TRBJ2-7; 7 bases line up with TRBD2. Germline values: CDR1 WSHSY, CDR2 SAAADI. The CDR3 spans 15 residues. Losses at the gene ends were 3 bases for V and 4 bases for J; bases not matched to a gene: 9.

The V call is TRBV28, the J call TRBJ1-5; TRBD1 is a possible D gene (6 bases). Germline lookup yields CDR1 MDHEN and CDR2 SYDVKM. This CDR3 is built from 16 residues. V was cut by 3 bases and J by 7 bases, with 19 bases left in between. The CDR3 loop reads CASSLEGQGLGQPQHF. CDR3 DNA: TGTGCCAGCAGTTTGGAGGGACAAGGTCTAGGGCAGCCCCAGCATTTT. Drawing the rest from reference TRBV28 and TRBJ1-5, the complete variable domain is DVKVTQSSRYLVKRTGEKVFLECVQDMDHENMFWYRQDPGLGLRLIYFSYDVKMKEKGDIPEGYSVSREKKERFSLILESASTNQTSMYLCASSLEGQGLGQPQHFGDGTRLSIL.

The CDR3 DNA follows: TGTGCCAGCAGTGAAAGACCGTTTAGCGAGCAGTACTTC. It specifies CASSERPFSEQYF. The chain recombines TRBV25-1 with TRBJ2-7; D gene uncertain. This CDR3 is 13 amino acids long. Germline V CDR1 and CDR2: MGHDK, SYGVNS. V was trimmed by 2 bases and J by 6 bases, leaving 11 bases between them.

The V gene is TRBV30, the J gene TRBJ1-1, with D uncertain. Germline loops: CDR1 GTSNPN, CDR2 SVGIG (reference sequence). V lost 0 bases to trimming and J lost 3 bases, with 11 bases between them. This CDR3 spans 14 amino acids. CDR3 sequence reads: CAWSVLSGYTEAFF. For the CDR3, the DNA is TGTGCCTGGAGTGTACTTAGCGGGTACACTGAAGCTTTCTTT.

By its share, this clone is medium-sized (0.01 to 0.1%). The chain combines TRBV7-6 with TRBJ2-2; D gene ambiguous. This CDR3 comprises 16 residues. Germline V gene sequence: CDR1 SGHVS, CDR2 FNYEAQ. V lost 3 bases and J lost 0, with 11 bases in between. The CDR3 region is CASSFNPGTNTGELFF. The CDR3 region has the DNA TGTGCCAGCAGCTTTAATCCAGGAACGAACACCGGGGAGCTGTTTTTT.

The rearrangement uses TRBV30 and TRBJ2-7; D might be TRBD2 (6 bases). Germline values: CDR1 GTSNPN, CDR2 SVGIG (reference sequence). This CDR3 has 12 amino acids. Deletions cut 0 bases from V and 6 bases from J, with 9 bases between. Here the CDR3 reads CAWSVRGTEQYF. CDR3 nucleotide sequence: TGTGCCTGGAGTGTACGCGGGACCGAGCAGTACTTC.

There are a few counts of this clone. The chain has TRBV15 and TRBJ1-2; TRBD1 aligns across 7 bases. Germline-derived CDR1 and CDR2 are LNHNV and YYDKDF (reference sequence). V was clipped by 0 bases and J by 0 bases; unmatched bases: 7. This CDR3 contains 17 residues. CDR3 sequence reads: CATSRDFGDRANYGYTF. The DNA of the CDR3 is TGTGCCACCAGCAGAGATTTCGGTGACAGGGCTAACTATGGCTACACCTTC.

By share of the sample, this clone is large. This chain uses TRBV11-3 with TRBJ1-1; D possibly corresponds to TRBD1 (5 bases). The germline CDR1 and CDR2 sequences are SGHNT and YENEEA. V lost 3 bases and J lost 4, with 15 bases in between. This CDR3 has 15 amino acids. The CDR3 is CASSLVGERITEAFF. Written as DNA, the CDR3 is TGTGCCAGCAGCTTGGTGGGGGAAAGGATCACTGAAGCTTTCTTT.

This chain links TRBV15 with TRBJ1-2; TRBD1 aligns across 9 bases. The germline gives CDR1 LNHNV, CDR2 YYDKDF (reference sequence). The CDR3 is made up of 15 amino acids. Losses at the gene ends were 0 bases for V and 7 bases for J; bases not matched to a gene: 6. Here the CDR3 DNA reads TGTGCCACCAGCAGAGATTTGGGGACAGGGTTTGGCTACACCTTC. It is translated as CATSRDLGTGFGYTF.

The chain carries TRBV11-3 and TRBJ2-2; 7 bases are shared with TRBD1. Trimming at V came to 4 bases and at J to 5 bases, leaving 4 bases not matched to a gene. Germline values: CDR1 SGHNT, CDR2 YENEEA. CDR3 length: 14 amino acids. This chain's CDR3 is CASSSGQDTGELFF. CDR3 bases: TGTGCCAGCAGCTCCGGACAGGATACCGGGGAGCTGTTTTTT.

This clone was counted between two and nine times. The chain uses TRBV11-3 and TRBJ1-1, with D tentatively TRBD1 (6 bases). CDR3 length: 16 residues. CDR1 and CDR2 (germline): SGHNT, YENEEA. V lost 5 bases and J lost 1, with 17 bases in between. CDR3 region: CASSQGQGGRNTEAFF. The DNA of the CDR3 is TGTGCCAGCAGCCAAGGGCAAGGGGGGCGGAACACTGAAGCTTTCTTT.

The chain links TRBV19 to TRBJ2-2; D unclear. With 5 bases removed from V and 9 bases from J, the gap between germline ends came to 10 bases. CDR3 size: 12 residues. The germline V gene has CDR1 LNHDA and CDR2 SQIVND (reference sequence). The CDR3 region is CASSFSRRELFF. As DNA, the CDR3 is TGTGCCAGTAGTTTCAGCAGGAGGGAGCTGTTTTTT.

This clone was observed a single time. The chain links TRBV15 to TRBJ1-4; perhaps TRBD1 as D (6 bases). CDR1 and CDR2 (germline): LNHNV, YYDKDF (reference sequence). The CDR3 is made up of 19 amino acids. Trimming stripped 4 bases from V and 3 bases from J, with 24 bases between. As DNA, the CDR3 is TGTGCCACCAGCAAAGGAGAGGGGGGGTCGAGGCTCCCTAATGAAAAACTGTTTTTT. Its translation is CATSKGEGGSRLPNEKLFF.

The chain recombines TRBV30 with TRBJ2-2, with 8 bases identical to TRBD2. This CDR3 contains 14 residues. With V trimmed by 4 bases and J by 5 bases, 6 bases remained unmatched. CDR1 and CDR2 from the germline V gene are GTSNPN and SVGIG (reference sequence). The CDR3 sequence is CAWKAGGYTGELFF. In DNA, the CDR3 is TGTGCCTGGAAGGCGGGAGGTTATACCGGGGAGCTGTTTTTT.

V usage is TRBV15 and J usage is TRBJ2-7; weak D call: TRBD1 (7 bases). CDR1 is LNHNV, CDR2 YYDKDF, per germline (reference sequence). Trimming removed 0 bases at V and 3 bases at J, with 15 bases between. CDR3 length equals 16 residues. The CDR3 sequence: CATSRDLGGQSYEQYF. CDR3 sequence (DNA): TGTGCCACCAGCAGAGATCTGGGGGGACAGAGCTACGAGCAGTACTTC.

This clone qualifies as medium-sized. The chain carries TRBV11-3 and TRBJ1-1, with D tentatively TRBD1 (6 bases). CDR1 is SGHNT and CDR2 is YENEEA in the germline V gene. The CDR3 has 15 residues. The V end was cut by 5 bases, the J end by 2 bases, with 15 bases between. In DNA form, the CDR3 reads TGTGCCAGCAGCCCAGGACAGCCTCTTAACACTGAAGCTTTCTTT. Residues: CASSPGQPLNTEAFF.

The chain uses TRBV12-5 and TRBJ1-1; D is uncertain. The CDR3 runs to 14 residues. V lost 7 bases and J 3 bases, leaving 15 bases between the germline ends. Germline CDR1 is LGHNT and CDR2 is FRNRAP. In DNA form, the CDR3 reads TGTGCTAGTGACCCCGACGGTCCCGACACTGAAGCTTTCTTT. The encoded protein is CASDPDGPDTEAFF.

This clone is labeled as medium-sized (0.01 to 0.1%). The V call is TRBV6-8, the J call TRBJ2-7, with D perhaps matching TRBD1 or TRBD2 (5 bases each). Between the trimmed V and J ends, which lost 5 bases and 2 bases, there was a span of 13 bases. The CDR3 is 14 residues long. Germline-derived CDR1 and CDR2 are MNHGY and SAAAGT. CDR3 protein: CASSTGTVAYEQYF. The CDR3 DNA reads as TGTGCCAGCAGTACTGGGACGGTTGCCTACGAGCAGTACTTC.

V usage is TRBV19 and J usage is TRBJ2-1; 9 nucleotides align to TRBD1. Germline-derived CDR1 and CDR2 are LNHDA and SQIVND (reference sequence). V trimming: 1 base; J trimming: 12 bases; junction bases outside the gene matches: 7. There are 14 residues in the CDR3. The CDR3 coding sequence is TGTGCCAGTAGTATAGGGACAGGGGCTCCTAGGCAGTTCTTC. Translation gives CASSIGTGAPRQFF.

This clone counts as large (0.1 to 1%). The V and J genes are TRBV6-8 and TRBJ1-1; TRBD1 agrees at 9 bases. V trimming: 2 bases; J trimming: 0 bases; junction bases outside the gene matches: 10. The CDR3 totals 18 residues. The germline gives CDR1 MNHGY, CDR2 SAAAGT. The CDR3 DNA sequence: TGTGCCAGCAGTTACCTTACAGGGGGCGCATCCATGAACACTGAAGCTTTCTTT. This encodes CASSYLTGGASMNTEAFF.

The V call is TRBV18, the J call TRBJ2-2; D may be TRBD1 or TRBD2 (5 bases each). This CDR3 contains 15 residues. V was clipped by 3 bases and J by 3 bases, with 11 bases between them. Germline-derived CDR1 and CDR2 are KGHSH and LQKENI. The CDR3 here is CASSPGPSYTGELFF. The CDR3 DNA reads as TGTGCCAGCTCACCGGGACCCTCTTACACCGGGGAGCTGTTTTTT.

This clone is medium-sized within its sample. The chain links TRBV11-3 to TRBJ2-7, with D perhaps matching TRBD1 or TRBD2 (7 bases each). V was shortened by 0 bases and J by 5 bases, with 14 bases between the two germline ends. Per germline, CDR1 SGHNT and CDR2 YENEEA. This CDR3 is built from 15 residues. The CDR3, as DNA: TGTGCCAGCAGCTTAGAGCGGGGAGGGGGCAACGAGCAGTACTTC. This sequence encodes CASSLERGGGNEQYF. Full variable domain (outside the CDR3, taken from reference TRBV11-3 and TRBJ2-7): EAGVVQSPRYKIIEKKQPVAFWCNPISGHNTLYWYLQNLGQGPELLIRYENEEAVDDSQLPKDRFSAERLKGVDSTLKIQPAELGDSAVYLCASSLERGGGNEQYFGPGTRLTVT.

V and J are TRBV6-8 and TRBJ2-1; TRBD2 matches at 12 bases. This CDR3 is 20 amino acids long. Germline CDR1 MNHGY, CDR2 SAAAGT. The V and J ends lost 6 bases and 0 bases, in that order; junction bases with no gene match: 15. CDR3 nucleotide sequence: TGTGCCAGCAGACCCAGGACCGGGACTAGCGGGTGGAGCTCCTACAATGAGCAGTTCTTC. It codes for CASRPRTGTSGWSSYNEQFF.

The V gene is TRBV15, the J gene TRBJ2-7; D may be TRBD1 or TRBD2 (5 bases each). The CDR3 contains 16 residues. Germline CDR1 is LNHNV and CDR2 is YYDKDF (reference sequence). V shed 5 bases and J shed 4 bases, with 21 bases lying between them. CDR3 in amino acids: CATSGSSGTGNYEQYF. CDR3 DNA: TGTGCCACCAGCGGCAGCTCCGGGACGGGGAATTACGAGCAGTACTTC.

This clone turned up a few times. The chain employs TRBV18 and TRBJ1-5; TRBD1 aligns across 10 bases. Trimming removed 3 bases from V and 9 bases from J; junction bases left unmatched: 14. The CDR3 has 17 amino acids. Germline V gene data show CDR1 as KGHSH and CDR2 as LQKENI. For the CDR3, the DNA is TGTGCCAGCTCACCGATACCGGGACAGGGGCCAGCGGGGCCCCAGCATTTT. Its protein is CASSPIPGQGPAGPQHF.

The V and J genes are TRBV27 and TRBJ2-2, with D maybe TRBD1 (7 bases). The CDR3 has 12 residues. Trimming removed 10 bases from V and 6 bases from J, with 12 bases in between. Germline loops: CDR1 MNHEY, CDR2 SMNVEV (reference sequence). CDR3 in amino acids: CATRGAAGELFF. The CDR3 nucleotides read TGTGCCACCAGGGGGGCGGCCGGGGAGCTGTTTTTT.

This clone has only a few counts. The rearrangement uses TRBV9 and TRBJ2-7; TRBD2 agrees at 7 bases. The CDR3 is 15 residues long. CDR1 is SGDLS, CDR2 YYNGEE, per germline. V lost 3 bases and J lost 0; bases outside the gene matches: 6. CDR3 nucleotide sequence: TGTGCCAGCAGCGATGGCGGGGGAGGCTCCTACGAGCAGTACTTC. Its translation is CASSDGGGGSYEQYF.

This clone was seen a handful of times. CDR3 DNA sequence: TGTGCCAGCAGCTTAATGGGTTGGAACACTGAAGCTTTCTTT. It yields the protein CASSLMGWNTEAFF. The V gene is TRBV11-3, the J gene TRBJ1-1; D uncertain. The germline V gene encodes CDR1 SGHNT and CDR2 YENEEA. The V and J ends lost 2 bases and 1 base respectively, with 8 bases between them. This CDR3 contains 14 residues.